This T cell receptor (beta chain) was identified in a study of response to subunit inactivated influenza vaccine. Whole-study results and caveats: After each seasonal influenza vaccination, few new T cells are recruited, the authors suggested.

V was shortened by 1 base and J by 0 bases, with 8 bases between the two germline ends. Germline V gene sequence: CDR1 SGHRS, CDR2 YFSETQ. The CDR3 is 15 residues long. This clonotype was detected a few times. The antigen is undetermined. TCRdb passed the RT-PCR reads through MiXCR, listing each CDR3 protein once. Seen here are 710,000 or so distinct CDR3 sequences, around 14% observed once, and the top ten hold 9.5% to 13%. This chain links TRBV5-1 with TRBJ2-1, with D possibly being TRBD1 (5 bases). The receptor was isolated from a man between 50 and 59 years old who received an inactivated influenza vaccine. Sequences were derived from PBMCs from blood, sampled 11 to 12 days after vaccination. CDR3 coding DNA: TGCGCCAGCAGCTTGCAGGGTGACTCCTACAATGAGCAGTTCTTC. The encoded protein is CASSLQGDSYNEQFF.